This T cell receptor beta chain was identified in a study of early T cells in non-severe SARS-CoV-2 infection. There are 15 residues in the CDR3. In germline, CDR1 is SGHRS, CDR2 YFSETQ. V lost 0 bases and J lost 5, with 11 bases in between. MiXCR, applied by TCRdb to the 5' RACE reads, yields one record per CDR3 protein. The sample lists fewer than 80,000 distinct CDR3 sequences; under 15% were seen once. This clonotype has ten or more counts. The rearrangement joins TRBV5-1 to TRBJ1-4; the D gene is possibly TRBD1 (6 bases). The TCR was taken from an adult who was a healthcare worker with PCR-confirmed SARS-CoV-2 infection or an uninfected control (not recorded which). Material: whole blood. CDR3 amino acids: CASSLAAGTNEKLFF. CDR3 coding DNA: TGCGCCAGCAGCTTGGCCGCAGGGACAAATGAAAAACTGTTTTTT. The entire variable domain, with the rest obtained from reference TRBV5-1 and TRBJ1-4, is as follows: KAGVTQTPRYLIKTRGQQVTLSCSPISGHRSVSWYQQTPGQGLQFLFEYFSETQRNKGNFPGRFSGRQFSNSRSEMNVSTLELGDSALYLCASSLAAGTNEKLFFGSGTQLSVL.